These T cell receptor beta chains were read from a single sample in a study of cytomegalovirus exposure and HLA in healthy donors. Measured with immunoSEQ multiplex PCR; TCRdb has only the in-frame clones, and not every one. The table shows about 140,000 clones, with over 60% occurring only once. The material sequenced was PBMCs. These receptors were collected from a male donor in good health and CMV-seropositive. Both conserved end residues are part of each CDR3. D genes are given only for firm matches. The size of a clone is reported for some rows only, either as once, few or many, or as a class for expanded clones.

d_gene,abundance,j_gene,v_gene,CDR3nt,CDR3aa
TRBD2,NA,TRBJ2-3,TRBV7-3,TGTGCCAGCAGCACGGGACTAGCGGGATCTCTGGATACGCAGTATTTT,CASSTGLAGSLDTQYF
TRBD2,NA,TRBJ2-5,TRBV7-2,TGTGCCAGCAGCGATAGCGGGAGGGCCCTTGAGACCCAGTACTTC,CASSDSGRALETQYF
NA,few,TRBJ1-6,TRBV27,TGTGCCAGCAGCCTCTTTAATTCACCCCTCCACTTT,CASSLFNSPLHF
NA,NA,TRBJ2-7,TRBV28,TGTGCCAGCAGGCCCTCGACAGGATCCTACGAGCAGTACTTC,CASRPSTGSYEQYF
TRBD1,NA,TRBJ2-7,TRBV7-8,TGTGCCAGCAGCACCGGGGGGGGACAGGGGATTTACGAGCAGTACTTC,CASSTGGGQGIYEQYF
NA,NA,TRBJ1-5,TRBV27,TGTGCCAGCATGCCCCTTCCTTTCGGTCAGCCCCAGCATTTT,CASMPLPFGQPQHF
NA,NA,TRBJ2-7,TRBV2,TGTGCCAGCATTGGGCTAACCTACGAGCAGTACTTC,CASIGLTYEQYF
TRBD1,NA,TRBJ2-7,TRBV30,TGTGCCTGGAGTGTCGGCCAGGGGGCGAACGAGCAGTACTTC,CAWSVGQGANEQYF
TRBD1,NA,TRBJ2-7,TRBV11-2,TGTGCCAGCAGCTTAGGGATCCGGGACAGGGGATCTTTC,CASSLGIRDRGSF
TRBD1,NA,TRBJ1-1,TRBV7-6,TGTGCCAGCAGCCCCCGCACAGGGGGCACTGAAGCTTTCTTT,CASSPRTGGTEAFF
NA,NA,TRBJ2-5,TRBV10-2,TGCGCCAGCCGGGGATTAGAGACCCAGTACTTC,CASRGLETQYF
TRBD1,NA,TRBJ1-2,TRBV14,TGTGCCAGCAGCCAATCGACAGGGGGCTATGGCTACACCTTC,CASSQSTGGYGYTF
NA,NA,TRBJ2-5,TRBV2,TGTGCCAGCCTTTCGGAGACCCAGTACTTC,CASLSETQYF
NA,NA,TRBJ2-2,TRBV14,TGTGCCAGCAGCCCCGTTACCGGGGAGCTGTTTTTT,CASSPVTGELFF
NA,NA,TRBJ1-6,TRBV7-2,TGTGCCAGCAGCTTACAGCCAGGTTTTAATTCACCCCTCCACTTT,CASSLQPGFNSPLHF
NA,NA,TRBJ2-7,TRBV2,TGTGCCAGCGGGGCCGGCGGCTACGAGCAGTACTTC,CASGAGGYEQYF
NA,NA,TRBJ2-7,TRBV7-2,TGTGCCAGCAGTCCCGTCTCCTACGAGCAGTACTTC,CASSPVSYEQYF
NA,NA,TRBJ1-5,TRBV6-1,TGTGCCAGCAGAGTCTTTGGACACACCAATCAGCCCCAGCATTTT,CASRVFGHTNQPQHF
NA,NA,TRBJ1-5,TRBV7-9,TGTGCCAGCAGCGGATACGAGGGCGGCAATCAGCCCCAGCATTTT,CASSGYEGGNQPQHF
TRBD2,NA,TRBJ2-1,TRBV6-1,TGTGCCAGCAGTGAACTGATACTAGCGGGGGCCAGCAATGAGCAGTTCTTC,CASSELILAGASNEQFF
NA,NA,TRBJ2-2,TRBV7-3,TGTGCCAGCAGCCGATTCCCAAGGGGATACACCGGGGAGCTGTTTTTT,CASSRFPRGYTGELFF
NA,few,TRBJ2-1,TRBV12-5,TGTGCTAGTGCTCCGGGAGTTTGGTACAATGAGCAGTTCTTC,CASAPGVWYNEQFF
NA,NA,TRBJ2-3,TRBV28,TGTGCCAGCAGTCTGACAGGTTCCACAGATACGCAGTATTTT,CASSLTGSTDTQYF
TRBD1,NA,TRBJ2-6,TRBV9,TGTGCCAGCAGCGTAGAGGGGGCTGGTGGGGCCAACGTCCTGACTTTC,CASSVEGAGGANVLTF
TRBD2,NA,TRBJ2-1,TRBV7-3,TGTGCCAGCAGCCCTGCGGGAGGGAGCTCCTACAATGAGCAGTTCTTC,CASSPAGGSSYNEQFF
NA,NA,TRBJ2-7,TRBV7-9,TGTGCCAGCAGTCCCGCCTACGAGCAGTACTTC,CASSPAYEQYF
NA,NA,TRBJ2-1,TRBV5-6,TGTGCCAGCAGCTTTTTGGCAAGCTCCTACAATGAGCAGTTCTTC,CASSFLASSYNEQFF
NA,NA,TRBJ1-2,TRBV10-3,TGTGCCATCAAGTACAGGGAAGAGGGTGGCTACACCTTC,CAIKYREEGGYTF
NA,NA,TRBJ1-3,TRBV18,TGTGCCAGCTCACCACCCAATCCAGACTCCTCTGGAAACACCATATATTTT,CASSPPNPDSSGNTIYF
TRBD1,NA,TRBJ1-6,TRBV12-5,TGTGCTAGTGGGGTAACGGGACAGGCGGTATACTATTCACCCCTCCACTTT,CASGVTGQAVYYSPLHF
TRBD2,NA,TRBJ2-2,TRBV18,TGTGCCAGCTCACCCCAGGTCCTAGCGGGGACCGGTGACACCGGGGAGCTGTTTTTT,CASSPQVLAGTGDTGELFF
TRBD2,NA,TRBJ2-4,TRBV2,TGTGCCGCCGGGGGGGGTCTGGCCAAAAACATTCAGTACTTC,CAAGGGLAKNIQYF
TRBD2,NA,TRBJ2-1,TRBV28,TGTGCCAGCAGTTTAGACCCTCGGACTAGCGGCGATGAGCAGTTCTTC,CASSLDPRTSGDEQFF
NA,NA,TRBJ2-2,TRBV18,TGTGCCAGCTCACGGAGCGGGCGTAGCGGGGAGCTGTTTTTT,CASSRSGRSGELFF
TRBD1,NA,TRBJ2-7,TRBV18,TGTGCCAGCTCACCAGGGGACAGGGGGATTCTGTACTTC,CASSPGDRGILYF
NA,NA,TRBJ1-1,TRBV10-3,TGTGCCATCAAGAGGGACACTGAAGCTTTCTTT,CAIKRDTEAFF
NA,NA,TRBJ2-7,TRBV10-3,TGTGCCATCAGTGATATAAGCGGAGCATCCTACGAGCAGTACTTC,CAISDISGASYEQYF
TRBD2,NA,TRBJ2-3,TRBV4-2,TGTGCCAGCAGCCAAGTGTCATGGAGCGGGGGGCCCCCTTACACAGATACGCAGTATTTT,CASSQVSWSGGPPYTDTQYF
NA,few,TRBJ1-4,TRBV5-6,TGTGCCAGCACACGGATGCTAGATGAAAAACTGTTTTTT,CASTRMLDEKLFF
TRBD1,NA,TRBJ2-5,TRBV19,TGTGCCAGTAGTACGGGACAGGGGAGGGAAGAGACCCAGTACTTC,CASSTGQGREETQYF
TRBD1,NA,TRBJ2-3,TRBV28,TGTGCCAGCAGTTTATCACGGGGACAGGGTACAAATACGCAGTATTTT,CASSLSRGQGTNTQYF
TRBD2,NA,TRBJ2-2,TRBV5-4,TGTGCCAGCAGCTTACTAGCGGGGGGGCATACCGGGGAGCTGTTTTTT,CASSLLAGGHTGELFF
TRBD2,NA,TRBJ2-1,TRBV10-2,TGCGCCAGCAGTGGGGGACTAACTCACAATGAGCAGTTCTTC,CASSGGLTHNEQFF
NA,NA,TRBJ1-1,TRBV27,TGTGCCAGCAGCTGGGAGGGGAGCACTGAAGCTTTCTTT,CASSWEGSTEAFF
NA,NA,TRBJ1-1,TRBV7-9,TGTTCCAGCAGCTTAGTGGGGGACAAGAACACTGAAGCTTTCTTT,CSSSLVGDKNTEAFF
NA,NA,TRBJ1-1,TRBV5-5,TGTGCCAGCAGCTCAGGGGTAACTGAAGCTTTCTTT,CASSSGVTEAFF